These T cell receptor beta chains were read from a single sample in a study of blood T cell repertoires in COVID-19. This table comes from immunoSEQ multiplex PCR, and its TCRdb copy is limited to in-frame clones, with some not included. The data contain some 400,000 clones, 80% to 90% of them singletons. Sequencing input: PBMCs or T cells enriched from blood (not recorded which). The source of these receptors is a man in his thirties or forties who had recovered from COVID-19. Each CDR3 is given with its conserved first and last residue. The D gene is left open where the match is weak. Clone size is not always given. Where it is, it says once, few, many or a class for expanded clones.

d_call: -; clone_size: few; v_call: TRBV27; j_call: TRBJ1-2; cdr3_aa: CASSWRGHYGYTF; cdr3_nt: TGTGCCAGCAGCTGGCGGGGCCACTATGGCTACACCTTC
d_call: -; clone_size: -; v_call: TRBV14; j_call: TRBJ1-1; cdr3_aa: CASSQTPGRNPNTEAFF; cdr3_nt: TGTGCCAGCAGCCAAACTCCGGGAAGGAACCCGAACACTGAAGCTTTCTTT
d_call: -; clone_size: -; v_call: TRBV20-1; j_call: TRBJ1-1; cdr3_aa: CSQRTNTEAFF; cdr3_nt: TGCAGTCAAAGAACTAACACTGAAGCTTTCTTT
d_call: TRBD2; clone_size: -; v_call: TRBV28; j_call: TRBJ2-2; cdr3_aa: CASGMAGVNTGELFF; cdr3_nt: TGTGCCAGCGGTATGGCGGGAGTTAACACCGGGGAGCTGTTTTTT
d_call: -; clone_size: -; v_call: TRBV3-1/TRBV3-2; j_call: TRBJ1-2; cdr3_aa: CASSQVQGLYGYTF; cdr3_nt: TGTGCCAGCAGCCAAGTACAGGGCCTATATGGCTACACCTTC
d_call: -; clone_size: -; v_call: TRBV25-1; j_call: TRBJ2-1; cdr3_aa: CASSELSRPFF; cdr3_nt: TGTGCCAGCAGTGAACTTAGTCGTCCGTTCTTC
d_call: TRBD1; clone_size: -; v_call: TRBV5-4; j_call: TRBJ2-7; cdr3_aa: CASSLGQGVGQYF; cdr3_nt: TGTGCCAGCAGCTTGGGACAGGGAGTTGGGCAGTACTTC
d_call: TRBD1; clone_size: -; v_call: TRBV9; j_call: TRBJ2-5; cdr3_aa: CASSVADRELRETQYF; cdr3_nt: TGTGCCAGCAGCGTAGCAGACAGGGAATTAAGGGAGACCCAGTACTTC
d_call: TRBD1; clone_size: -; v_call: TRBV29-1; j_call: TRBJ2-5; cdr3_aa: CSGDRAGETQYF; cdr3_nt: TGCAGCGGGGACAGGGCAGGGGAGACCCAGTACTTC
d_call: -; clone_size: -; v_call: TRBV9; j_call: TRBJ2-5; cdr3_aa: CASSDARDSPGYETQYF; cdr3_nt: TGTGCCAGCAGCGATGCCCGGGACTCCCCCGGGTATGAGACCCAGTACTTC
d_call: -; clone_size: -; v_call: TRBV29-1; j_call: TRBJ2-7; cdr3_aa: CSVGTTSSYEQYF; cdr3_nt: TGCAGCGTTGGGACTACGAGCTCCTACGAGCAGTACTTC
d_call: TRBD1; clone_size: -; v_call: TRBV13; j_call: TRBJ1-1; cdr3_aa: CVQRGTANTEAFF; cdr3_nt: TGTGTTCAGCGGGGGACAGCAAACACTGAAGCTTTCTTT
d_call: -; clone_size: -; v_call: TRBV5-4; j_call: TRBJ2-2; cdr3_aa: CASSPQGTGELFF; cdr3_nt: TGTGCCAGCAGCCCCCAGGGTACCGGGGAGCTGTTTTTT
d_call: -; clone_size: -; v_call: TRBV28; j_call: TRBJ2-1; cdr3_aa: CASTPGGGDHYNEQFF; cdr3_nt: TGTGCCAGCACTCCGGGTGGAGGGGACCATTACAATGAGCAGTTCTTC
d_call: TRBD2; clone_size: -; v_call: TRBV29-1; j_call: TRBJ2-3; cdr3_aa: CSVVKLAGGPWGTDTQYF; cdr3_nt: TGCAGCGTTGTTAAACTAGCGGGAGGGCCTTGGGGCACAGATACGCAGTATTTT
d_call: TRBD2; clone_size: once; v_call: TRBV2; j_call: TRBJ2-7; cdr3_aa: CASGTSGIGEQYF; cdr3_nt: TGTGCCAGCGGGACTAGCGGGATAGGCGAGCAGTACTTC
d_call: TRBD2; clone_size: -; v_call: TRBV12-5; j_call: TRBJ2-1; cdr3_aa: CASAPATSGYNEQFF; cdr3_nt: TGTGCTAGTGCCCCGGCAACTAGCGGTTACAATGAGCAGTTCTTC
d_call: -; clone_size: -; v_call: TRBV2; j_call: TRBJ1-6; cdr3_aa: CASSEVWQGDSPLHF; cdr3_nt: TGTGCCAGCAGTGAGGTTTGGCAGGGTGATTCACCCCTCCACTTT
d_call: TRBD1; clone_size: -; v_call: TRBV6-6; j_call: TRBJ1-4; cdr3_aa: CASRPRQGLNEKLFF; cdr3_nt: TGTGCCAGCAGACCCCGACAGGGACTTAATGAAAAACTGTTTTTT
d_call: TRBD2; clone_size: -; v_call: TRBV12-3/TRBV12-4; j_call: TRBJ2-7; cdr3_aa: CASSLGRAGKEYF; cdr3_nt: TGTGCCAGCAGCCTGGGGAGGGCTGGAAAGGAGTACTTC
d_call: TRBD2; clone_size: -; v_call: TRBV5-6; j_call: TRBJ2-5; cdr3_aa: CASRGLAGEYQETQYF; cdr3_nt: TGTGCCAGCAGGGGACTAGCGGGAGAATACCAAGAGACCCAGTACTTC
d_call: TRBD1; clone_size: -; v_call: TRBV7-8; j_call: TRBJ1-4; cdr3_aa: CASSLGTGGNEKLFF; cdr3_nt: TGTGCCAGCAGCTTAGGTACAGGGGGGAATGAAAAACTGTTTTTT